The 30 T cell receptor beta chains below all came from one sample that was sequenced in a study of cytomegalovirus exposure and HLA in healthy donors. PCR involved 60 Vbeta and 13 Jbeta primers. This table comes from immunoSEQ multiplex PCR, and its TCRdb copy is limited to in-frame clones, with some not included. The sample includes 150,000 to 200,000 clones, about four fifths seen only once; the top ten take 1.5% to 2%. The sample was PBMCs. All receptors derive from a young man in good health and CMV-seronegative.

CDR3 in DNA: TGCGCCAGCAGCTTAGCTCTAGCCCGATCCTACGAGCAGTACTTC. Translating gives CASSLALARSYEQYF. The chain combines TRBV5-1 with TRBJ2-7, with D possibly TRBD2 on 5 matching bases. The germline V and J ends were trimmed by 2 bases and 1 base, with 13 bases remaining between them. The CDR3 sequence is 15 residues long. Looked up from germline, CDR1 is SGHRS and CDR2 is YFSETQ.

The V and J genes are TRBV19 and TRBJ1-4, with TRBD1 matching 9 bases. The junction had 4 bases not matched to a gene; V was cut back by 5 bases and J by 0 bases. The germline V gene has CDR1 LNHDA and CDR2 SQIVND (reference sequence). The CDR3 is 16 residues long. As DNA, the CDR3 is TGTGCCAGTAGTCCTCGACAGGGGGCAACTAATGAAAAACTGTTTTTT. This encodes CASSPRQGATNEKLFF. The full variable domain, rest sourced from reference TRBV19 and TRBJ1-4, is DGGITQSPKYLFRKEGQNVTLSCEQNLNHDAMYWYRQDPGQGLRLIYYSQIVNDFQKGDIAEGYSVSREKKESFPLTVTSAQKNPTAFYLCASSPRQGATNEKLFFGSGTQLSVL.

This sequence joins TRBV9 and TRBJ2-2, with D possibly being TRBD1 (6 bases). The CDR3 contains 16 residues. Germline CDR1 reads SGDLS; CDR2 reads YYNGEE. V lost 2 bases, J lost 6 bases, and 17 bases lay in between. This chain's CDR3 is CASSVDRTRRAGELFF. The CDR3 nucleotides are TGTGCCAGCAGCGTCGACAGGACCAGAAGGGCCGGGGAGCTGTTTTTT.

This rearrangement joins TRBV28 to TRBJ2-7; D perhaps matches TRBD1 (5 bases). The germline V gene has CDR1 MDHEN and CDR2 SYDVKM. CDR3 size: 14 residues. V shed 1 base and J shed 2 bases, with 9 bases lying between them. The CDR3 DNA reads as TGTGCCAGCAGTTTATCCGACAGAACCTACGAGCAGTACTTC. It encodes CASSLSDRTYEQYF.

The chain uses TRBV10-3 and TRBJ2-1, with TRBD2 matching 8 bases. Germline CDR1 reads ENHRY; CDR2 reads SYGVKD. The CDR3 has 14 residues. V shed 8 bases and J 1 base; nucleotides not matched to a gene: 4. CDR3 DNA sequence: TGTGCCATCCGAGCGGGGGAGTCCTACAATGAGCAGTTCTTC. Translating gives CAIRAGESYNEQFF.

The V and J genes are TRBV7-2 and TRBJ1-1, with D possibly TRBD1 on 5 matching bases. Trimming took off 1 base at V and 5 bases at J, with 11 bases between the two ends. The CDR3 covers 14 residues. In germline, CDR1 is SGHTA, CDR2 FQGNSA. The CDR3 region is CASSLVNSGTEAFF. CDR3 bases: TGTGCCAGCAGCTTAGTCAATTCAGGGACTGAAGCTTTCTTT.

The V call is TRBV7-2, the J call TRBJ2-7; 9 bases agree with TRBD1. Germline CDR1 reads SGHTA; CDR2 reads FQGNSA. The ends lost 2 bases at V and 5 bases at J; junction bases unmatched: 10. The length of the CDR3 is 16 residues. The CDR3 protein is CASSLLAADRGNEQYF. The DNA for the CDR3 is TGTGCCAGCAGCTTATTGGCGGCGGACAGGGGCAACGAGCAGTACTTC.

The chain recombines TRBV11-2 with TRBJ2-2, with D possibly being TRBD2 (7 bases). V was shortened by 5 bases and J by 2 bases, with 12 bases between the two germline ends. This CDR3 contains 15 residues. Germline values: CDR1 SGHAT, CDR2 FQNNGV. The CDR3 bases are TGTGCCAGCAGCCCGAGGGGGGGAAACACCGGGGAGCTGTTTTTT. Amino acids: CASSPRGGNTGELFF.

A few counts support this clone. This rearrangement joins TRBV7-9 to TRBJ2-5; 9 bases are shared with TRBD2. Germline V gives CDR1 SEHNR, CDR2 FQNEAQ (reference sequence). V was clipped by 3 bases and J by 5 bases; unmatched bases: 1. The CDR3 covers 13 residues. CDR3 amino acids: CASSFSGSETQYF. The CDR3 bases are TGTGCCAGCAGCTTTAGCGGGAGTGAGACCCAGTACTTC.

The chain employs TRBV27 and TRBJ2-7; tentatively, D is TRBD1 (5 bases). With 3 bases removed from V and 4 bases from J, the gap between germline ends came to 13 bases. Looked up from germline, CDR1 is MNHEY and CDR2 is SMNVEV (reference sequence). The CDR3 loop spans 14 amino acids. The CDR3 is CASSFAADSYEQYF. CDR3 DNA sequence: TGTGCCAGCAGTTTTGCCGCCGACAGTTACGAGCAGTACTTC.

J is TRBJ2-7 and V is TRBV5-8; 8 bases are a match to TRBD1. Germline V lookup: CDR1 SGHTS, CDR2 YDEGEE. V shed 3 bases, J shed 1 base, and the junction held 6 bases outside the gene matches. This CDR3 spans 15 amino acids. The CDR3 nucleotides are TGTGCCAGCAGCTCTGTCGGACAGGGATCCTACGAGCAGTACTTC. This gives the protein CASSSVGQGSYEQYF.

The gene calls are TRBV7-8 and TRBJ2-7; D ambiguous. The V and J ends lost 4 bases and 7 bases respectively, with 23 bases between them. Germline-derived CDR1 and CDR2 are SGHVS and FQNEAQ. This CDR3 has 16 amino acids. CDR3 DNA sequence: TGTGCCAGCAGCTCCCTATTGAACCAACCCAAAAAGGAGCAGTACTTC. Translated: CASSSLLNQPKKEQYF.

The chain couples TRBV5-8 to TRBJ2-7; 7 bases align to TRBD1. Germline V CDR1 and CDR2: SGHTS, YDEGEE. Trimming at V came to 4 bases and at J to 2 bases, leaving 6 bases not matched to a gene. This CDR3 spans 14 amino acids. This chain's CDR3 is CASSPTTGTYEQYF. The CDR3 DNA is TGTGCCAGCAGCCCGACGACAGGGACCTACGAGCAGTACTTC.

The chain combines TRBV15 with TRBJ2-7; maybe TRBD2 (6 bases). V was cut by 3 bases and J by 4 bases, with 16 bases left in between. CDR3 length: 15 amino acids. Per germline, CDR1 LNHNV and CDR2 YYDKDF (reference sequence). The CDR3 sequence is CATSSDRGGAYEQYF. CDR3 nucleotides: TGTGCCACCAGCAGCGATCGGGGCGGGGCATACGAGCAGTACTTC.

This clone was picked up one time. The chain uses TRBV7-9 and TRBJ1-1, with a possible D match to TRBD1 (6 bases). Germline CDR1 and CDR2: SEHNR and FQNEAQ (reference sequence). This CDR3 has 14 amino acids. Trimming took 3 bases from V and 3 from J, leaving 11 bases between them. DNA for the CDR3: TGTGCCAGCAGCTTTCGGAACAGGGACACTGAAGCTTTCTTT. This codes for CASSFRNRDTEAFF.

CDR3 in DNA: TGTGCCAGCAGTTTAACTCTTTCGGCTAGCGGGTCCTTTAGCTCCTACGAGCAGTACTTC. This sequence encodes CASSLTLSASGSFSSYEQYF. J is TRBJ2-7 and V is TRBV28; 8 bases match TRBD2. CDR1 is MDHEN and CDR2 is SYDVKM in the germline V gene. The CDR3 has 20 amino acids. V dropped 2 bases and J dropped 0; count of bases not matched to a gene: 18.

The count of this clone is one. Within the sample, other DNA sequences also encode this same CDR3. The rearrangement joins TRBV10-3 to TRBJ2-7; 8 bases match TRBD1. CDR3 length: 13 amino acids. Germline lookup yields CDR1 ENHRY and CDR2 SYGVKD. With V trimmed by 5 bases and J by 4 bases, 4 bases remained unmatched. CDR3 protein: CAISNRGLYEQYF. For the CDR3, the DNA is TGTGCCATCAGTAACAGGGGGTTATACGAGCAGTACTTC.

CDR3 region: CASSMSLLGAFTYNSPLHF. Here the CDR3 DNA reads TGTGCCAGTAGTATGAGTTTGTTGGGGGCGTTCACCTATAATTCACCCCTCCACTTT. The gene calls are TRBV19 and TRBJ1-6, with a possible D match to TRBD1 (6 bases). Trimming pared 3 bases from V and 2 bases from J, leaving 20 bases between. The germline gives CDR1 LNHDA, CDR2 SQIVND (reference sequence). The CDR3 consists of 19 residues.

The chain links TRBV4-3 to TRBJ2-1, with D possibly being TRBD2 (6 bases). The germline V and J ends were trimmed by 0 bases and 6 bases, with 24 bases remaining between them. This CDR3 spans 19 amino acids. CDR1 and CDR2 (germline): LGHNA, YSLEER. CDR3 in amino acids: CASSQDPTSRVYKPNEQFF. The CDR3 bases are TGCGCCAGCAGCCAAGATCCCACTAGCAGGGTATATAAGCCCAATGAGCAGTTCTTC.

The chain links TRBV7-2 to TRBJ2-1, with TRBD2 matching over 9 bases. This CDR3 region has 18 residues. Germline trimming cut 5 bases from V and 0 bases from J; bases unmatched to any gene: 11. The V gene's germline CDR1 is SGHTA and CDR2 FQGNSA. CDR3 DNA sequence: TGTGCCAGCAGCCCGCCGGGAGCGGGGGGCTTCTCCTACAATGAGCAGTTCTTC. It yields the protein CASSPPGAGGFSYNEQFF.

The V gene is TRBV29-1, the J gene TRBJ1-3; D is unclear. Germline CDR1 is SQVTM and CDR2 is ANQGSEA. V lost 4 bases and J 1 base, leaving 14 bases between the germline ends. This CDR3 is built from 15 residues. The CDR3 nucleotides are TGCAGCGTTGCCGGACTCCCCCGATCTGGAAACACCATATATTTT. This gives the protein CSVAGLPRSGNTIYF.

The CDR3 bases are TGTGCCAGCAGCCGGATGGGGAGGAGCACAGATACGCAGTATTTT. It specifies CASSRMGRSTDTQYF. The J gene is TRBJ2-3, the V gene TRBV5-5, with D maybe TRBD2 (6 bases). Germline V gene sequence: CDR1 SGHKS, CDR2 YYEKEE (reference sequence). Trimming removed 4 bases at V and 0 bases at J, with 12 bases between. This CDR3 spans 15 amino acids.

This chain uses TRBV28 with TRBJ2-7, with D tentatively TRBD2 (6 bases). Trimming stripped 6 bases from V and 0 bases from J, with 18 bases between. CDR1 MDHEN and CDR2 SYDVKM come from the germline V gene. The CDR3 length is 16 residues. The CDR3 region has the DNA TGTGCCAGCAGCCCCTCACCTTTCGGGAGCTCCTACGAGCAGTACTTC. Protein: CASSPSPFGSSYEQYF.

This rearrangement joins TRBV4-1 to TRBJ2-7; 10 bases are a match to TRBD2. The CDR3 length is 16 residues. Per germline, CDR1 MGHRA and CDR2 YSYEKL. V dropped 1 base and J dropped 3; count of bases not matched to a gene: 6. CDR3 in DNA: TGCGCCAGCAGCCAAGGGGCTAGCGGGAGCTTCTACGAGCAGTACTTC. Translation: CASSQGASGSFYEQYF.

The chain couples TRBV6-5 to TRBJ2-2; 8 bases fit TRBD1. This CDR3 contains 16 residues. Looked up from germline, CDR1 is MNHEY and CDR2 is SVGAGI. V lost 2 bases, J lost 7 bases, and 9 bases stayed unmatched. The CDR3 nucleotides read TGTGCCAGCAGTTACGTTGGCCAGGGGGCAGGCGGGGAGCTGTTTTTT. Amino acids: CASSYVGQGAGGELFF.

V gene TRBV6-5 combines with J gene TRBJ2-1; the D gene is possibly TRBD2 (5 bases). The CDR3 runs to 13 residues. V shed 6 bases and J shed 5 bases, with 11 bases lying between them. Germline CDR1 MNHEY, CDR2 SVGAGI. The CDR3 DNA reads as TGTGCCAGCAGCGGGGTAGTAAACAATGAGCAGTTCTTC. Translation gives CASSGVVNNEQFF.

The chain carries TRBV10-3 and TRBJ2-3; D possibly corresponds to TRBD2 (6 bases). V was pared by 6 bases and J by 3 bases, with 10 bases between. This CDR3 spans 13 amino acids. CDR1 ENHRY and CDR2 SYGVKD come from the germline V gene. CDR3 nucleotide sequence: TGTGCCATCAGCCGGGGGTTTACAGATACGCAGTATTTT. It codes for CAISRGFTDTQYF.

CDR3 bases: TGTGCCAGCAGTGTTGGCTCCCGTCGGAACACTGAAGCTTTCTTT. Its protein product is CASSVGSRRNTEAFF. The V call is TRBV2, the J call TRBJ1-1; D gene uncertain. This CDR3 spans 15 amino acids. Germline V gene sequence: CDR1 SNHLY, CDR2 FYNNEI. Between the trimmed V and J ends, which lost 4 bases and 1 base, there was a span of 13 bases. The variable domain in full, completed from reference TRBV2 and TRBJ1-1, reads EPEVTQTPSHQVTQMGQEVILRCVPISNHLYFYWYRQILGQKVEFLVSFYNNEISEKSEIFDDQFSVERPDGSNFTLKIRSTKLEDSAMYFCASSVGSRRNTEAFFGQGTRLTVV.

The gene calls are TRBV7-2 and TRBJ2-1, with 7 bases matching TRBD2. The CDR3 runs to 13 residues. Germline V gives CDR1 SGHTA, CDR2 FQGNSA. The J segment lost 7 bases and the V segment lost 5 bases, leaving 5 bases of the junction unmatched. CDR3 residues: CASSPLLANEQFF. CDR3 coding DNA: TGTGCCAGCAGCCCTTTACTAGCGAATGAGCAGTTCTTC.

The rearrangement uses TRBV27 and TRBJ2-5; 9 bases are a match to TRBD2. The J call is in doubt because the DNA end fits TRBJ2-7 better. Germline V gene sequence: CDR1 MNHEY, CDR2 SMNVEV (reference sequence). The CDR3 length is 15 residues. In nucleotides, the CDR3 is TGTGCCAGCAGTTTATCCTCGACTAGCGGTTACGAGCAGTACTTC. This gives the protein CASSLSSTSGYEQYF.